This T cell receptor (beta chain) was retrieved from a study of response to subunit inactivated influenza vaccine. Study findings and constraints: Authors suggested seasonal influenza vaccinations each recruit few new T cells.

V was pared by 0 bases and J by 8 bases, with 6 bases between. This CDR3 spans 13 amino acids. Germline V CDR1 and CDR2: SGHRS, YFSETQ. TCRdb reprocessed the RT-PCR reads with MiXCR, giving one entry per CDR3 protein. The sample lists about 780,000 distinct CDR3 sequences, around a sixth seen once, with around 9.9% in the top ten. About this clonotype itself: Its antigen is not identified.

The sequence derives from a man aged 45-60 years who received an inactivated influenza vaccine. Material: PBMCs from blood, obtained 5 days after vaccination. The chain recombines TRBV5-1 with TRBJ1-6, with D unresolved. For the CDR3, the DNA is TGCGCCAGCAGCTTGGCCGAGGATTCACCCCTCCACTTT. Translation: CASSLAEDSPLHF.